These 17 T cell receptor beta chains originate from one sample sequenced in a study of shared clonotypes between healthy human individuals. Sequenced by immunoSEQ multiplex PCR; TCRdb stores in-frame clones only, minus some. This table has 90,000 to 100,000 clones, approximately 44% appearing once. The material sequenced was PBMCs. Every receptor here comes from a middle-aged woman in good health. Some clones in this sample may be carry-over from other donors' samples.

This clone was counted at least ten times. The CDR3 does not close with the conserved phenylalanine or tryptophan, likely indicating a read error. This specimen includes other DNA sequences encoding the same CDR3. J is TRBJ1-1 and V is TRBV30; D possibly corresponds to TRBD1 (6 bases). The CDR3 totals 12 residues. Between the trimmed V and J ends, which lost 6 bases and 1 base, there was a span of 9 bases. Germline V CDR1 and CDR2: GTSNPN, SVGIG (reference sequence). The CDR3 loop is CACYRANTEAFL. CDR3 DNA: TGTGCCTGTTACAGGGCGAACACTGAAGCTTTCCTT.

This clone was counted at least ten times. J is TRBJ1-1 and V is TRBV11-2; D perhaps matches TRBD1 (5 bases). With 6 bases removed from V and 6 bases from J, the gap between germline ends came to 11 bases. Germline V gives CDR1 SGHAT, CDR2 FQNNGV. The CDR3 is 12 amino acids. The CDR3 here is CASSWTLAEAFF. The CDR3 bases are TGTGCCAGCAGTTGGACATTAGCTGAAGCTTTCTTT.

The chain links TRBV7-9 to TRBJ2-1; no definite D call. The V gene lost 5 bases and the J gene lost 8 bases, with 13 bases spanning the gap. CDR3 size: 13 residues. The germline V gene has CDR1 SEHNR and CDR2 FQNEAQ (reference sequence). CDR3 sequence (DNA): TGTGCCAGCAGCCCCATGGGCCGCCATGAGCAGTTCTTC. Its protein product is CASSPMGRHEQFF.

This clone appeared a few times. The rearrangement uses TRBV2 and TRBJ1-1; TRBD1 agrees at 7 bases. The CDR3 extends over 12 amino acids. Germline V gives CDR1 SNHLY, CDR2 FYNNEI. J was trimmed by 8 bases and V by 6 bases; bases with no gene match: 6. The CDR3 DNA follows: TGTGCCAGCAGCCTATCGGACAGGGAAGCTTTCTTT. This encodes CASSLSDREAFF.

In its sample, this clone was seen a few times. The V and J genes are TRBV18 and TRBJ2-5, with TRBD1 as a possible D gene (6 bases). This CDR3 spans 13 amino acids. Germline V gene lookup returns CDR1 KGHSH and CDR2 LQKENI. Trimming cost V 6 bases and J 5 bases, with 13 bases left between them. In DNA, the CDR3 is TGTGCCAGCTCGGGGAACAGGGTCGAGACCCAGTACTTC. This gives the protein CASSGNRVETQYF.

V gene TRBV28 combines with J gene TRBJ1-4, with 9 bases aligning to TRBD1. There are 14 residues in the CDR3. J gave up 7 bases and V 5 bases, and 5 bases lay outside the gene matches. Germline CDR1 and CDR2: MDHEN and SYDVKM. The CDR3 is CASSRTGGLEKLFF. CDR3 nucleotide sequence: TGTGCCAGCAGTCGCACAGGGGGCCTTGAAAAACTGTTTTTT.

The rearrangement uses TRBV20-1 and TRBJ2-1; 7 nucleotides line up with TRBD1. There are 11 residues in the CDR3. Germline V lookup: CDR1 DFQATT, CDR2 SNEGSKA (reference sequence). Germline trimming cut 5 bases from V and 12 bases from J; bases unmatched to any gene: 7. The CDR3 nucleotides are TGCAGTGCTGTAGGGCCAGGGGGGCAGTTCTTC. Amino acid sequence: CSAVGPGGQFF.

This chain uses TRBV20-1 with TRBJ2-1, with D unresolved. Germline loops: CDR1 DFQATT, CDR2 SNEGSKA (reference sequence). Trimming took 0 bases from V and 15 from J, leaving 12 bases between them. CDR3 length equals 11 residues. CDR3 sequence (DNA): TGCAGTGCTAGAGATTTGAGCACCTGGTTCTTC. Amino acids: CSARDLSTWFF.

This clone was counted many times. The chain joins TRBV7-2 to TRBJ2-7, with 9 bases matching TRBD1. Per the germline V gene, CDR1 is SGHTA and CDR2 is FQGNSA. V shed 3 bases and J 0 bases; nucleotides not matched to a gene: 3. The CDR3 spans 15 residues. CDR3 bases: TGTGCCAGCAGCTTTGGACAGGGGTCCTCCTACGAGCAGTACTTC. This translates into CASSFGQGSSYEQYF.

This clone showed up many times. This chain connects TRBV5-1 to TRBJ2-7; 10 bases match TRBD2. The CDR3 is 15 amino acids. Trimming at V came to 1 base and at J to 5 bases, leaving 6 bases not matched to a gene. Germline CDR1 reads SGHRS; CDR2 reads YFSETQ. The CDR3 DNA reads as TGCGCCAGCAGCTTGAGAAGCGGGAGGGGCCACGAGCAGTACTTC. This encodes CASSLRSGRGHEQYF.

This clone has more than one count but fewer than ten. This chain joins TRBV28 and TRBJ1-2, with D possibly matching TRBD1 (5 bases). Germline V lookup: CDR1 MDHEN, CDR2 SYDVKM. This CDR3 region has 13 residues. With 2 bases removed from V and 5 bases from J, the gap between germline ends came to 9 bases. CDR3 residues: CASSLGGGYGYTF. In DNA form, the CDR3 reads TGTGCCAGCAGTTTAGGGGGGGGATATGGCTACACCTTC.

V is TRBV29-1 and J is TRBJ2-1, with 8 bases that match TRBD2. V gave up 3 bases and J gave up 9 bases; unmatched junction bases: 7. This CDR3 has 13 amino acids. Germline V gene lookup returns CDR1 SQVTM and CDR2 ANQGSEA. The CDR3 DNA reads TGCAGCGTTGAGGCTAGCGGGTTCCCTGAGCAGTTCTTC. Translated, it gives CSVEASGFPEQFF.

The V and J genes are TRBV28 and TRBJ1-4, with D unresolved. This CDR3 is built from 15 residues. The germline CDR1 and CDR2 sequences are MDHEN and SYDVKM. V lost 3 bases and J lost 0, with 8 bases in between. Written as DNA, the CDR3 is TGTGCCAGCAGTTTTAACAGCCCAACTAATGAAAAACTGTTTTTT. It codes for CASSFNSPTNEKLFF.

This clone was detected ten times or more. This sequence joins TRBV25-1 and TRBJ1-4; 9 bases map to TRBD1. This CDR3 contains 14 residues. The V gene end was trimmed by 4 bases and the J gene end by 5 bases; junction bases not matched to a gene: 2. In germline, CDR1 is MGHDK, CDR2 SYGVNS. CDR3 in DNA: TGTGCCAGCAGTGTCGGGACAGGGAATGAAAAACTGTTTTTT. Its protein is CASSVGTGNEKLFF.

The chain uses TRBV27 and TRBJ1-5; D uncertain. CDR1 and CDR2 (germline): MNHEY, SMNVEV (reference sequence). The CDR3 runs to 16 residues. Trimming pared 2 bases from V and 2 bases from J, leaving 13 bases between. The DNA for the CDR3 is TGTGCCAGCAGTTTAACCCAACAGACTCGCAATCAGCCCCAGCATTTT. Translated: CASSLTQQTRNQPQHF.

This chain joins TRBV28 and TRBJ1-2; 7 bases are shared with TRBD1. The CDR3 has 15 amino acids. The V segment lost 5 bases and the J segment 4 bases; nucleotides outside the gene matches: 10. CDR1 is MDHEN and CDR2 is SYDVKM in the germline V gene. The CDR3 protein is CASSRPRTGFYGYTF. In DNA, the CDR3 is TGTGCCAGCAGTCGACCCCGGACAGGCTTCTATGGCTACACCTTC.

Here the CDR3 DNA reads TGTGCCAGCAGTTCGACGGGCCACAATGAGCAGTTCTTC. Its translation is CASSSTGHNEQFF. The chain recombines TRBV28 with TRBJ2-1; no reliable D call. CDR3 length: 13 residues. Per the germline V gene, CDR1 is MDHEN and CDR2 is SYDVKM. Between the trimmed V and J ends, which lost 4 bases and 5 bases, there was a span of 9 bases.